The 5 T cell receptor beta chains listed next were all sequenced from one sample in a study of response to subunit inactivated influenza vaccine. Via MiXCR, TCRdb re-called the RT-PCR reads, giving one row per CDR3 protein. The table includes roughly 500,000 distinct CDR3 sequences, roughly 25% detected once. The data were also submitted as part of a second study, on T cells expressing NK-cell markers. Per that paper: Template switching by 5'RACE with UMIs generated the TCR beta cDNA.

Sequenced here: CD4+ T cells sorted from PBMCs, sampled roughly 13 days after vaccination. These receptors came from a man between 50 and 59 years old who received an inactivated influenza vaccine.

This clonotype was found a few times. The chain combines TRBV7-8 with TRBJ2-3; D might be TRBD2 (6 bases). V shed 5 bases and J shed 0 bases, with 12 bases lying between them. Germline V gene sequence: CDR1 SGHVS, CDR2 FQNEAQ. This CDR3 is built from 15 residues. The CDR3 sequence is CASSRLVTSTDTQYF. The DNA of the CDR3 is TGTGCCAGCAGCCGACTAGTAACTAGCACAGATACGCAGTATTTT.

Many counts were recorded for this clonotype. Here the CDR3 reads CATSREQISQPQHF. The CDR3 DNA reads as TGTGCCACCAGCAGAGAACAAATCAGCCAGCCCCAGCATTTT. The genes are TRBV15 and TRBJ1-5; the D is unclear. The CDR3 runs 14 residues. Between the trimmed V and J ends, which lost 0 bases and 7 bases, there was a span of 10 bases. The germline gives CDR1 LNHNV, CDR2 YYDKDF (reference sequence).

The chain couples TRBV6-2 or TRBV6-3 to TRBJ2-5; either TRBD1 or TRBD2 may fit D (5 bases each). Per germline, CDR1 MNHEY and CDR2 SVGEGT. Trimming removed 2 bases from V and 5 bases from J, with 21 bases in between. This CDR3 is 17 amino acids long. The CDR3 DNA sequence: TGTGCCAGCAGTTACCGGGGCGACAAATTCGATCGGGAGACCCAGTACTTC. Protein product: CASSYRGDKFDRETQYF.

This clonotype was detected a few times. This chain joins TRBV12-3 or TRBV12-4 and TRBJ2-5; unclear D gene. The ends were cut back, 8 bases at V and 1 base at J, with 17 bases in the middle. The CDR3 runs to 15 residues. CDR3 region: CASGSTGPRQETQYF. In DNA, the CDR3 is TGTGCCAGCGGATCAACCGGGCCTCGCCAAGAGACCCAGTACTTC.

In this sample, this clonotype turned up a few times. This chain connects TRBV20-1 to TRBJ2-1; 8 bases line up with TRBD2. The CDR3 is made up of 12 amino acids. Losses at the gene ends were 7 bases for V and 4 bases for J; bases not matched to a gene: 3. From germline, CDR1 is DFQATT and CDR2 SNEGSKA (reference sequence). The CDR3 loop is CSVSGGYNEQFF. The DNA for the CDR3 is TGCAGTGTAAGCGGGGGATACAATGAGCAGTTCTTC.